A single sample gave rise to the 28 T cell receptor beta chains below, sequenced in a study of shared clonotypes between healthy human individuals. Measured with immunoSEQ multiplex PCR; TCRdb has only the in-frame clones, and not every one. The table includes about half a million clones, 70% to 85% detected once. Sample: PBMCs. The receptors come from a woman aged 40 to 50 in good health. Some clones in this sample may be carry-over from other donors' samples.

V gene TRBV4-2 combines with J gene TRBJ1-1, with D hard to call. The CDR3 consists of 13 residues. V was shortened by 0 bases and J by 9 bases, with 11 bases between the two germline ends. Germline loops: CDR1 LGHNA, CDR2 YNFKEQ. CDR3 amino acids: CASSQDHLGQAFF. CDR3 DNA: TGTGCCAGCAGCCAAGATCATCTTGGACAAGCTTTCTTT.

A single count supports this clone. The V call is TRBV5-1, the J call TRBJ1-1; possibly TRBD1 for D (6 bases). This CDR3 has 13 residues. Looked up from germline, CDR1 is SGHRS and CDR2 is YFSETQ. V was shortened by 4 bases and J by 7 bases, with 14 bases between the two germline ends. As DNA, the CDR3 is TGCGCCAGCAGCCCCACAGGGCTCGGTGAAGCTTTCTTT. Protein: CASSPTGLGEAFF.

The CDR3 reads CASSLETDTQYF. CDR3 DNA sequence: TGTGCCAGCAGCTTGGAAACAGATACGCAGTATTTT. V is TRBV7-2 and J is TRBJ2-3; D is unresolved. CDR1 SGHTA and CDR2 FQGNSA come from the germline V gene. The CDR3 spans 12 residues. Trimming pared 3 bases from V and 3 bases from J, leaving 4 bases between.

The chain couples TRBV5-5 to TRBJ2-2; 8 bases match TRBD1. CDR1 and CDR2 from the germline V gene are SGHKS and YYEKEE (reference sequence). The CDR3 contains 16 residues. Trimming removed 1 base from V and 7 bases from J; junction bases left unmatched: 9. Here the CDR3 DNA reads TGTGCCAGCAGCTTGTTCGAGACCGGACAGGGCGGGGAGCTGTTTTTT. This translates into CASSLFETGQGGELFF.

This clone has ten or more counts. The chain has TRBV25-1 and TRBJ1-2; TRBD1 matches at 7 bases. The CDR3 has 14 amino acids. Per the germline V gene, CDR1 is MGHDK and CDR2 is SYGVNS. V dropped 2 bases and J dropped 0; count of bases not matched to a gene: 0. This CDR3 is CASSEQGANYGYTF. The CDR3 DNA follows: TGTGCCAGCAGTGAACAGGGGGCTAACTATGGCTACACCTTC.

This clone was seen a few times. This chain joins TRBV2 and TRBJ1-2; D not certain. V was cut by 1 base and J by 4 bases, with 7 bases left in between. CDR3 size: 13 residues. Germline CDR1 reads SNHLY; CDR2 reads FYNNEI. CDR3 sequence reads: CASSEGQSYGYTF. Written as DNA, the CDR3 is TGTGCCAGCAGTGAAGGGCAGTCCTATGGCTACACCTTC.

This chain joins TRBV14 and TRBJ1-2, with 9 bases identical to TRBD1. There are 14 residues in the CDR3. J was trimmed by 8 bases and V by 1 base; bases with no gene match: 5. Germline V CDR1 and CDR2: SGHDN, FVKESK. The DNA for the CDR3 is TGTGCCAGCAGCCAAGCCCGGACAGGGGTCGGCTACACCTTC. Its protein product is CASSQARTGVGYTF.

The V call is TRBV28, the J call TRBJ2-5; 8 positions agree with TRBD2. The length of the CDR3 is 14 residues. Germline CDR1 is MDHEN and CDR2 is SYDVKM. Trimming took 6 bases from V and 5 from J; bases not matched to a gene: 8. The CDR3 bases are TGTGCCAGCAGACCGCCAGCGGGAGTTGAGACCCAGTACTTC. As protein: CASRPPAGVETQYF.

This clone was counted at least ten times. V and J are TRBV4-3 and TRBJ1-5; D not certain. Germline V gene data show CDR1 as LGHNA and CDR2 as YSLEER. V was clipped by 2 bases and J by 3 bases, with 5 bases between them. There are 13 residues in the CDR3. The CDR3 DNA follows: TGCGCCAGCAGCCAAACGATCAATCAGCCCCAGCATTTT. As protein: CASSQTINQPQHF.

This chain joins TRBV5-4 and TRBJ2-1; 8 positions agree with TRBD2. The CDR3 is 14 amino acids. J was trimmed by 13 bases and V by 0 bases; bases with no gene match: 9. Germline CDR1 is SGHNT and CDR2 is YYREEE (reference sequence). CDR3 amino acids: CASSLEVAGGHQFF. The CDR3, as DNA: TGTGCCAGCAGCTTGGAGGTCGCGGGAGGCCATCAGTTCTTC.

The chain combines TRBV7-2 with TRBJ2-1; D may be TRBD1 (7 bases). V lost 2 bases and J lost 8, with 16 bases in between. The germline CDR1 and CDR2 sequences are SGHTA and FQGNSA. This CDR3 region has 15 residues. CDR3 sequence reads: CASSLLAGQRYEQFF. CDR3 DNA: TGTGCCAGCAGCTTATTGGCGGGACAGCGGTATGAGCAGTTCTTC. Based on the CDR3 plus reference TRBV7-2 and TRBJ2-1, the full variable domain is GAGVSQSPSNKVTEKGKDVELRCDPISGHTALYWYRQSLGQGLEFLIYFQGNSAPDKSGLPSDRFSAERTGGSVSTLTIQRTQQEDSAVYLCASSLLAGQRYEQFFGPGTRLTVL.

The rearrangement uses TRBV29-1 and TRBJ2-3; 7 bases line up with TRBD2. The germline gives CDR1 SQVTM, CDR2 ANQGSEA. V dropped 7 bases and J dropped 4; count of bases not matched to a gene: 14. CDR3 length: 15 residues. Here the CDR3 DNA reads TGCAGCGGATCCGGGACTACCGGACTTCCAGATACGCAGTATTTT. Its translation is CSGSGTTGLPDTQYF.

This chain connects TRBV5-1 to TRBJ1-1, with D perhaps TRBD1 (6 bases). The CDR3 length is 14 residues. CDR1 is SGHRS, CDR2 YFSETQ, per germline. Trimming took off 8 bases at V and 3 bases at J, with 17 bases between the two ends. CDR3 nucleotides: TGCGCCAGTCTTCTCGGGGGCGCCGACACTGAAGCTTTCTTT. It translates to CASLLGGADTEAFF.

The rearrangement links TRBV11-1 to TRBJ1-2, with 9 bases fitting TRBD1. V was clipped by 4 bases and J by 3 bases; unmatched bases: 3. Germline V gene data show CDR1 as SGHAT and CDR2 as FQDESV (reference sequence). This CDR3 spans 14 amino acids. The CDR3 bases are TGTGCCAGCAGCTCGGACAGGGGTGACTATGGCTACACCTTC. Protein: CASSSDRGDYGYTF.

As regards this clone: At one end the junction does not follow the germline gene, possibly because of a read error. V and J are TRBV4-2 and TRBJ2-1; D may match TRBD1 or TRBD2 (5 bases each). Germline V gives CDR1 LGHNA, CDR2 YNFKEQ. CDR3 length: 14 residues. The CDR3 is CASSQEGDVNGQFF. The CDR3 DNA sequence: TGTGCCAGCAGCCAAGAAGGGGACGTTAATGGGCAGTTCTTC.

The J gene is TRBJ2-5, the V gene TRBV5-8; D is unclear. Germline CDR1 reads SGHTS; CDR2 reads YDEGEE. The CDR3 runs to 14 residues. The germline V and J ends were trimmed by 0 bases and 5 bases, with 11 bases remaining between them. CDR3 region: CASSLGTPQETQYF. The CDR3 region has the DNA TGTGCCAGCAGCTTGGGAACACCCCAGGAGACCCAGTACTTC.

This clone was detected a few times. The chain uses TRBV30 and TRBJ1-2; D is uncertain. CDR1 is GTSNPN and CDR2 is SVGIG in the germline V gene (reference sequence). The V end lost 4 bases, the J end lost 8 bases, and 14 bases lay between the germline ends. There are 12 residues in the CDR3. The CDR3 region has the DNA TGTGCCTGGACCAGCGATCTTGGCGGCTACACCTTC. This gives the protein CAWTSDLGGYTF.

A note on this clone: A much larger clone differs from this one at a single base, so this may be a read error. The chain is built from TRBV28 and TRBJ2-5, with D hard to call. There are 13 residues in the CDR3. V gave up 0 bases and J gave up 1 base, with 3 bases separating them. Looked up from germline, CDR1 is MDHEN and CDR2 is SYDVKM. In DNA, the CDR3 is TGTGCCAGCAGTTTATGGGGCCAAGAGACCCAGTACTTC. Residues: CASSLWGQETQYF. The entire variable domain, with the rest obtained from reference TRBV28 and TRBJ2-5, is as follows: DVKVTQSSRYLVKRTGEKVFLECVQDMDHENMFWYRQDPGLGLRLIYFSYDVKMKEKGDIPEGYSVSREKKERFSLILESASTNQTSMYLCASSLWGQETQYFGPGTRLLVL.

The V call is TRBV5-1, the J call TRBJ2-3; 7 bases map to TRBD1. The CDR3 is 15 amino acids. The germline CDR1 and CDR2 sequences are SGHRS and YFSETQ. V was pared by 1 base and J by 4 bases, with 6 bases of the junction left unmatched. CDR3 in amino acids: CASSLRQGLADTQYF. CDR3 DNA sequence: TGCGCCAGCAGCTTGAGACAGGGATTGGCAGATACGCAGTATTTT.

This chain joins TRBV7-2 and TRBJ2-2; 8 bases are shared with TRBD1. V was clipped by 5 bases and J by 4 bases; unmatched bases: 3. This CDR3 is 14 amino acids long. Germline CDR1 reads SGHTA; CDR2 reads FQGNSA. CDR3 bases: TGTGCCAGCAGCATGGACAGGGTCACCGGGGAGCTGTTTTTT. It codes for CASSMDRVTGELFF. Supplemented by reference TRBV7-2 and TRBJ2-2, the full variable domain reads GAGVSQSPSNKVTEKGKDVELRCDPISGHTALYWYRQSLGQGLEFLIYFQGNSAPDKSGLPSDRFSAERTGGSVSTLTIQRTQQEDSAVYLCASSMDRVTGELFFGEGSRLTVL.

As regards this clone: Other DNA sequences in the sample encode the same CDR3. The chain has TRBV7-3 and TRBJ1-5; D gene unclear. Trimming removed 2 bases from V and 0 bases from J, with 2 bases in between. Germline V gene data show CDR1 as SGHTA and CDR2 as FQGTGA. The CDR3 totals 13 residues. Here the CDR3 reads CASSLSSNQPQHF. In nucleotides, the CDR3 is TGTGCCAGCAGCTTATCTAGCAATCAGCCCCAGCATTTT.

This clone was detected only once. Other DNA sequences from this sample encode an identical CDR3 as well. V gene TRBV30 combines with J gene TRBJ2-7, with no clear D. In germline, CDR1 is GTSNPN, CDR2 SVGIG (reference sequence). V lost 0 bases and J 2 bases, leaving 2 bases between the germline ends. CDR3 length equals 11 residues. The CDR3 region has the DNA TGTGCCTGGAGTGTAACCTACGAGCAGTACTTC. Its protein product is CAWSVTYEQYF.

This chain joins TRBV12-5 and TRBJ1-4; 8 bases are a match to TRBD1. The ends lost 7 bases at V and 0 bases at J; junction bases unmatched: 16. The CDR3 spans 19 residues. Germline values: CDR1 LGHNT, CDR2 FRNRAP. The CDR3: CASEVSRPTGDSTNEKLFF. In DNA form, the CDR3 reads TGTGCTAGTGAGGTTAGCCGCCCGACAGGGGACTCAACTAATGAAAAACTGTTTTTT.

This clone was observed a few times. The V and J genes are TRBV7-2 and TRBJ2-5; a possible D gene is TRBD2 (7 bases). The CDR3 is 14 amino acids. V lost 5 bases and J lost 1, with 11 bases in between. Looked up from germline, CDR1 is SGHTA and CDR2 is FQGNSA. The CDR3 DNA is TGTGCCAGCAGCGGAGGGGGGGCCCAAGAGACCCAGTACTTC. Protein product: CASSGGGAQETQYF.

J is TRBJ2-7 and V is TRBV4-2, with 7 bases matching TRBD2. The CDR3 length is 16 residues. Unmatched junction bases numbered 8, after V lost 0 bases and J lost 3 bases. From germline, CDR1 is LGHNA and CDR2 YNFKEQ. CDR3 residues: CASSQDQGLLDYEQYF. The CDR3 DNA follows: TGTGCCAGCAGCCAAGACCAGGGACTACTTGACTACGAGCAGTACTTC.

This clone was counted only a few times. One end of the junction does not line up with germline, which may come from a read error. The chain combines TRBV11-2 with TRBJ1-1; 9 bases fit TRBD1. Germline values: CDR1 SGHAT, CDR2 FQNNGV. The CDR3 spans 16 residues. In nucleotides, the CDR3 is TGTGCCAGCAGATTAGGGGGGACAGGGATCAACACTGAAGCTTTCTTT. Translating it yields CASRLGGTGINTEAFF. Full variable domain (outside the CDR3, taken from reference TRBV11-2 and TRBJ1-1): EAGVAQSPRYKIIEKRQSVAFWCNPISGHATLYWYQQILGQGPKLLIQFQNNGVVDDSQLPKDRFSAERLKGVDSTLKIQPAKLEDSAVYLCASRLGGTGINTEAFFGQGTRLTVV.

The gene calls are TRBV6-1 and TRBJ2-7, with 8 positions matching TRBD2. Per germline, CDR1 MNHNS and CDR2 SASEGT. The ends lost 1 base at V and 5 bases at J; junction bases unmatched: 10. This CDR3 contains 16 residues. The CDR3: CASSEVGGGISDEQYF. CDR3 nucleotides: TGTGCCAGCAGTGAAGTAGGCGGGGGGATCAGTGACGAGCAGTACTTC.

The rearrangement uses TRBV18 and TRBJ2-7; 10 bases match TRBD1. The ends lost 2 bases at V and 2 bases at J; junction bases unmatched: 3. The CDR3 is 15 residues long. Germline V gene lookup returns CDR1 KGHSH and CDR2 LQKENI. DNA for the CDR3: TGTGCCAGCTCACCAGGACAGGGGGACACCTACGAGCAGTACTTC. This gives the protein CASSPGQGDTYEQYF.